This T cell receptor beta chain was found in a study of blood T cell repertoires in COVID-19. Overall study: Collection of acute and convalescent COVID-19 samples took place in the United States, Italy and Spain. Sources were T cells, B-cell-depleted T cells, or PBMCs; the material itself was cDNA or gDNA.

Participants' own reports of clinical history determined their cohort assignment. The germline CDR1 and CDR2 sequences are SGHVS and FQNEAQ. The V end lost 5 bases, the J end lost 0 bases, and 16 bases lay between the germline ends. This CDR3 has 16 residues. As handled by the study authors: How many nucleated cells were present was estimated from reference gene primer amplification. Profiled with immunoSEQ multiplex PCR; TCRdb holds only in-frame clones, not every one. The V and J calls and clone size come from that table; D and trimming were worked out from the DNA. The sample holds about 250,000 clones; approximately 85% are singletons and the top ten take about 9.1%.

The sequence was obtained from a woman aged 50 to 65 with acute COVID-19. The sample taken for sequencing was PBMCs or T cells enriched from blood (not recorded which). The chain uses TRBV7-8 and TRBJ1-2; D unclear. The CDR3 sequence is CASSPTRELANYGYTF. In DNA, the CDR3 is TGTGCCAGCAGCCCAACTCGGGAGTTAGCTAACTATGGCTACACCTTC.